Below, one TCR beta chain is given with its context. Its antigen is currently unknown. The data were taken from a study of shared clonotypes between healthy human individuals. Study-level findings and limits: Blood alone was sampled, and tissue repertoires likely differ.

V lost 5 bases to trimming and J lost 0 bases, with 14 bases between them. CDR1 is SGHAT, CDR2 FQNNGV, per germline. CDR3 length equals 15 residues. The assay was immunoSEQ multiplex PCR, and TCRdb's table has in-frame clones only and misses some. The sample consists of over a million clones, less than 99% of them appearing once. Material for sequencing was naive CD4+ T cells sorted from blood. Subset reported: CD45RA+ positively selected. The chain links TRBV11-2 to TRBJ2-7; D perhaps matches TRBD2 (6 bases). The TCR originated in a man aged 25 to 45 in good health. CDR3 sequence: CASSPVGGYSYEQYF. The CDR3 DNA is TGTGCCAGCAGCCCTGTGGGGGGTTACTCCTACGAGCAGTACTTC.